This T cell receptor beta chain is drawn from a study of T cell repertoires in cytomegalovirus infection. About the research overall: Well-studied HLA-B-restricted epitopes and recently identified HLA-C-restricted epitopes of CMV were both used in the study. Matching HLA type, along with CMV infection, was indicated by public TCR beta signatures. Overall study results and limits: Dominating the ex vivo response were TCR beta clonotypes that were CMV-specific and HLA-C-restricted. Cumulative frequency (of public TCR beta family members) identified carriers of CMV plus the relevant HLA.

A word on this clonotype: Antigen: not known.

MiXCR, run by TCRdb on the reads, gives a single entry per CDR3 protein. The sample yields around 300,000 distinct CDR3 sequences, about 20% seen once. Germline CDR1 SGHNT, CDR2 YYREEE (reference sequence). The ends lost 4 bases at V and 2 bases at J; junction bases unmatched: 5. The CDR3 consists of 14 residues. The chain joins TRBV5-4 to TRBJ2-7; TRBD1 agrees at 8 bases. This receptor was taken from a human donor in good health (CMV status not recorded). Some clones in this sample may be carry-over from other donors' samples. The sequencing here drew on cultured PBMCs, taken from culture after CMV antigen stimulation. CDR3 sequence reads: CASSDDRGTYEQYF. For the CDR3, the DNA is TGTGCCAGCAGCGACGACAGGGGTACCTACGAGCAGTACTTC.